This T cell receptor beta chain was identified in a study of post-analysis software for immune sequencing data. About the research overall: Disease courses included relapsing-remitting, secondary progressive and progressive-relapsing multiple sclerosis.

This clonotype appeared a few times. Unique molecular identifiers featured in each of the TCR beta cDNA libraries. In TCRdb, the PCR reads were re-called with MiXCR into one record per CDR3 protein. The sample includes under 200,000 distinct CDR3 sequences, about 37% of them seen just once. The CDR3 length is 14 residues. Per germline, CDR1 MGHRA and CDR2 YSYEKL. Trimming cost V 1 base and J 4 bases; bases outside gene matches: 2. This chain uses TRBV4-1 with TRBJ2-7; 9 bases agree with TRBD1. The sample was blood, taken after autologous hematopoietic stem cell transplantation. This TCR came from a girl aged 5-17 years with multiple sclerosis. This CDR3 reads CASSQGDRVYEQYF. The CDR3 nucleotides are TGCGCCAGCAGCCAAGGGGACAGGGTTTACGAGCAGTACTTC.